These 24 T cell receptor beta chains originate from one sample sequenced in a study of control samples from healthy donors and cancer patients. Some clones are missing from TCRdb's copy, which holds only in-frame ones; the method was immunoSEQ multiplex PCR. The sample records roughly 160,000 clones, roughly 94% being singletons. Material: PBMCs. The receptors originated from a man in his sixties with colorectal cancer.

The CDR3 is CASSLRNRGADTQYF. CDR3 nucleotides: TGTGCCAGCAGTTTGCGGAACAGGGGCGCAGATACGCAGTATTTT. The chain carries TRBV28 and TRBJ2-3, with 7 bases identical to TRBD1. Trimming removed 3 bases from V and 4 bases from J; junction bases left unmatched: 7. Germline V gene sequence: CDR1 MDHEN, CDR2 SYDVKM. The CDR3 loop spans 15 amino acids.

J is TRBJ2-5 and V is TRBV24-1; no firm D call. V lost 3 bases and J lost 0, with 7 bases in between. Germline assignment: CDR1 KGHDR and CDR2 SFDVKD. The CDR3 contains 14 residues. DNA of the CDR3: TGTGCCACCAGTGATGGGTCATACCAAGAGACCCAGTACTTC. This gives the protein CATSDGSYQETQYF.

The rearrangement links TRBV9 to TRBJ1-5; D is possibly TRBD1 (6 bases). Germline V gene data show CDR1 as SGDLS and CDR2 as YYNGEE. The CDR3 is 13 residues long. Trimming removed 3 bases at V and 4 bases at J, with 8 bases between. CDR3: CASSGTGNQPQHF. CDR3 in DNA: TGTGCCAGCAGCGGAACAGGGAATCAGCCCCAGCATTTT.

The rearrangement joins TRBV5-1 to TRBJ2-3; 13 bases are shared with TRBD2. The CDR3 has 15 amino acids. Trimming cost V 7 bases and J 1 base; bases outside gene matches: 3. CDR1 and CDR2 from the germline V gene are SGHRS and YFSETQ. The CDR3 loop is CASRGTSGGTDTQYF. CDR3 bases: TGCGCCAGCCGCGGGACTAGCGGGGGCACAGATACGCAGTATTTT.

The chain joins TRBV7-2 to TRBJ1-4, with D perhaps TRBD1 (6 bases). V dropped 4 bases and J dropped 4 bases, with 16 bases sitting between them. This CDR3 contains 16 residues. Germline V gene data show CDR1 as SGHTA and CDR2 as FQGNSA. This CDR3 is CASSSSGVFFNEKLFF. CDR3 nucleotide sequence: TGTGCCAGCAGCTCATCAGGGGTTTTTTTTAATGAAAAACTGTTTTTT.

This clone appeared a single time. This chain links TRBV29-1 with TRBJ2-4, with D possibly TRBD1 on 7 matching bases. The germline V and J ends were trimmed by 3 bases and 8 bases, with 14 bases remaining between them. This CDR3 contains 13 residues. The germline gives CDR1 SQVTM, CDR2 ANQGSEA. Here the CDR3 DNA reads TGCAGCGTTGATCCGCAGGGGGGCCACATTCAGTACTTC. Its translation: CSVDPQGGHIQYF.

CDR3 sequence: CASSLAGGLNEQFF. Here the CDR3 DNA reads TGTGCCAGCAGTCTAGCGGGGGGCTTGAATGAGCAGTTCTTC. This chain links TRBV6-2 or TRBV6-3 with TRBJ2-1; 11 nucleotides agree with TRBD2. Germline V gene data show CDR1 as MNHEY and CDR2 as SVGEGT. The CDR3 loop spans 14 amino acids. With 5 bases clipped from V and 7 bases from J, the junction kept 4 bases outside the gene matches.

A remark on this clone: Other DNA sequences in this specimen translate into the identical CDR3. The chain recombines TRBV18 with TRBJ2-2; D is uncertain. The CDR3 runs to 12 residues. The germline V gene has CDR1 KGHSH and CDR2 LQKENI. Trimming removed 6 bases at V and 0 bases at J, with 2 bases between. The CDR3 DNA follows: TGTGCCAGCTCGCCGAACACCGGGGAGCTGTTTTTT. Its translation: CASSPNTGELFF.

This CDR3 is CASSQETSGGAQYEQYF. The DNA for the CDR3 is TGCGCCAGCAGTCAAGAGACTAGCGGGGGGGCCCAGTACGAGCAGTACTTC. J is TRBJ2-7 and V is TRBV23-1; 14 bases agree with TRBD2. TRBV23-1 belongs to the ORF category, with a function that is uncertain. This CDR3 is built from 17 residues. V lost 2 bases, J lost 4 bases, and 7 bases stayed unmatched.

The rearrangement joins TRBV19 to TRBJ1-1; possibly TRBD1 for D (5 bases). The germline CDR1 and CDR2 sequences are LNHDA and SQIVND (reference sequence). The CDR3 sequence is 13 residues long. The germline V and J ends were trimmed by 5 bases and 6 bases, with 13 bases remaining between them. In DNA, the CDR3 is TGTGCCAGTAGTCTGTCCGGCAGGGCTGAAGCTTTCTTT. Its protein is CASSLSGRAEAFF.

The chain combines TRBV5-4 with TRBJ2-1; 11 nucleotides align to TRBD2. Germline V gene sequence: CDR1 SGHNT, CDR2 YYREEE (reference sequence). Trimming cost V 2 bases and J 8 bases; bases outside gene matches: 3. This CDR3 spans 14 amino acids. The CDR3: CASSFSGGVHEQFF. The CDR3 coding sequence is TGTGCCAGCAGCTTTAGCGGGGGGGTCCATGAGCAGTTCTTC.

The chain uses TRBV19 and TRBJ2-2, with 12 bases aligning to TRBD2. Trimming at V came to 5 bases and at J to 8 bases, leaving 9 bases not matched to a gene. The CDR3 extends over 16 amino acids. Germline loops: CDR1 LNHDA, CDR2 SQIVND (reference sequence). CDR3 amino acids: CASSVSGLAGRGELFF. The DNA for the CDR3 is TGTGCCAGTAGTGTTTCTGGACTAGCGGGGCGGGGGGAGCTGTTTTTT.

The genes are TRBV6-5 and TRBJ1-1; D perhaps matches TRBD1 (6 bases). Germline V gives CDR1 MNHEY, CDR2 SVGAGI. The CDR3 consists of 14 residues. V lost 6 bases, J lost 1 base, and 12 bases lay in between. CDR3 protein: CASSALTGNTEAFF. CDR3 in DNA: TGTGCCAGCAGCGCACTGACAGGGAACACTGAAGCTTTCTTT.

V gene TRBV27 combines with J gene TRBJ1-1, with D unclear. There are 15 residues in the CDR3. CDR1 MNHEY and CDR2 SMNVEV come from the germline V gene (reference sequence). V shed 2 bases and J shed 3 bases, with 13 bases lying between them. This CDR3 is CASSLTRVDHTEAFF. The CDR3 bases are TGTGCCAGCAGTTTAACCCGGGTGGATCACACTGAAGCTTTCTTT.

The rearrangement uses TRBV30 and TRBJ1-6, with TRBD1 matching over 7 bases. Germline values: CDR1 GTSNPN, CDR2 SVGIG (reference sequence). Germline trimming cut 3 bases from V and 10 bases from J; bases unmatched to any gene: 9. This CDR3 has 14 amino acids. The DNA of the CDR3 is TGTGCCTGGAGGGCCGGGCAGGGGGGCTCACCCCTCCACTTT. It translates to CAWRAGQGGSPLHF.

The chain is built from TRBV6-5 and TRBJ1-2; TRBD1 is a possible D gene (6 bases). Trimming pared 5 bases from V and 3 bases from J, leaving 13 bases between. CDR1 is MNHEY and CDR2 is SVGAGI in the germline V gene. This CDR3 region has 14 residues. This CDR3 is CASSRNRADYGYTF. Written as DNA, the CDR3 is TGTGCCAGCAGTAGGAACAGGGCGGACTATGGCTACACCTTC.

The chain is built from TRBV2 and TRBJ1-6; maybe TRBD1 (5 bases). V shed 0 bases and J shed 10 bases, with 16 bases lying between them. Germline values: CDR1 SNHLY, CDR2 FYNNEI. CDR3 length: 16 residues. The CDR3 is CASSEASGLNWSPLHF. For the CDR3, the DNA is TGTGCCAGCAGTGAAGCTTCAGGGCTAAATTGGTCACCCCTCCACTTT.

V usage is TRBV10-2 and J usage is TRBJ1-5; D remains unclear. This CDR3 is built from 16 residues. CDR1 and CDR2 (germline): WSHSY, SAAADI. The ends were cut back, 6 bases at V and 0 bases at J, with 15 bases in the middle. Written as DNA, the CDR3 is TGCGCCAGCAGGGACGTCCTACATAATAGCAATCAGCCCCAGCATTTT. It specifies CASRDVLHNSNQPQHF.

The genes are TRBV13 and TRBJ2-7; TRBD2 might be the D (5 bases). V was cut by 4 bases and J by 7 bases, with 14 bases left in between. CDR1 and CDR2 (germline): PRHDT, FYEKMQ (reference sequence). The CDR3 loop spans 13 amino acids. The DNA of the CDR3 is TGTGCCAGCAGCTCCCCCCGAGGGCGGGAGCAGTACTTC. It is translated as CASSSPRGREQYF.

The count of this clone is one. The V and J genes are TRBV25-1 and TRBJ1-1, with TRBD1 as a possible D gene (5 bases). This CDR3 contains 14 residues. The ends were cut back, 1 base at V and 9 bases at J, with 15 bases in the middle. Germline V gene lookup returns CDR1 MGHDK and CDR2 SYGVNS. The DNA for the CDR3 is TGTGCCAGCAGTGAATGGGGCGTTTCGGTGAAAGCTTTCTTT. Residues: CASSEWGVSVKAFF.

This chain connects TRBV9 to TRBJ2-3; 11 bases map to TRBD2. J lost 5 bases, V lost 1 base, and 6 bases had no gene match. The CDR3 has 16 residues. Germline lookup yields CDR1 SGDLS and CDR2 YYNGEE. CDR3 sequence reads: CASSVSRLAGLDTQYF. In DNA form, the CDR3 reads TGTGCCAGCAGCGTATCAAGACTAGCGGGGTTAGATACGCAGTATTTT.

The rearrangement links TRBV11-2 to TRBJ2-7; 7 nucleotides align to TRBD1. The CDR3 extends over 14 amino acids. From germline, CDR1 is SGHAT and CDR2 FQNNGV. V was pared by 5 bases and J by 0 bases, with 4 bases of the junction left unmatched. CDR3 amino acids: CASSGRTGSYEQYF. CDR3 DNA: TGTGCCAGCAGCGGAAGGACAGGCTCCTACGAGCAGTACTTC.

Of note for this clone: An end of the junction does not agree with germline; a read error may underlie this. The rearrangement uses TRBV3-1 (or the pseudogene TRBV3-2) and TRBJ2-7; D perhaps matches TRBD2 (6 bases). This CDR3 is 13 amino acids long. The V gene's germline CDR1 is LGHDT and CDR2 YNNKEL (reference sequence). The CDR3 region is CASSQGSGESTDF. For the CDR3, the DNA is TGTGCCAGCAGCCAAGGATCGGGGGAGAGCACGGACTTC.

The rearrangement links TRBV5-6 to TRBJ1-2, with D unresolved. There are 16 residues in the CDR3. V shed 4 bases and J shed 0 bases, with 16 bases lying between them. Per germline, CDR1 SGHDT and CDR2 YYEEEE. CDR3 amino acids: CASSRWGQFANYGYTF. The CDR3 DNA reads as TGTGCCAGCAGCCGGTGGGGTCAGTTTGCTAACTATGGCTACACCTTC.